This T cell receptor beta chain was retrieved from a study of blood T cell repertoires in COVID-19. Study-level background: Italy, Spain and the United States were the sources of the convalescent and acute COVID-19 samples.

Using immunoSEQ multiplex PCR, the repertoire was profiled, and TCRdb retains in-frame clones only, with some absent. The sample includes tens of thousands of clones, approximately 79% of them seen just once. V lost 0 bases to trimming and J lost 1 base; unmatched junction nucleotides: 12. This CDR3 comprises 18 residues. Germline CDR1 SGHNT, CDR2 YYREEE (reference sequence). V usage is TRBV5-4 and J usage is TRBJ1-1; 7 bases fit TRBD1. The sample taken for sequencing was peripheral blood. This receptor was taken from a man aged 65-85 years with COVID-19, enrolled during active disease. CDR3 coding DNA: TGTGCCAGCAGCTTGGGGGGGACAGACCGATTAAAGAACACTGAAGCTTTCTTT. Translating it yields CASSLGGTDRLKNTEAFF.